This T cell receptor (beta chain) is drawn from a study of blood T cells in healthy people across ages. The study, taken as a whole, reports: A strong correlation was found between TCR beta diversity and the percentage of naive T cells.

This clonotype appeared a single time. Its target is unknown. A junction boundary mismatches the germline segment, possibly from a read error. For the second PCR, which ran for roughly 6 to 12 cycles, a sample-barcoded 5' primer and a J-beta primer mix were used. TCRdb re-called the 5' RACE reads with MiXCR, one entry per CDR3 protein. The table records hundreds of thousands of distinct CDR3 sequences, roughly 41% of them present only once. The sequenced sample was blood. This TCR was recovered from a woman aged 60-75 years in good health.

This CDR3 reads CSGSGGAGAYKQYF. The CDR3 bases are TGCAGTGGGAGCGGGGGGGCCGGGGCCTACAAGCAGTACTTC. V usage is TRBV20-1 and J usage is TRBJ2-7; TRBD2 matches 10 bases. The germline V gene has CDR1 DFQATT and CDR2 SNEGSKA (reference sequence). This CDR3 spans 14 amino acids.